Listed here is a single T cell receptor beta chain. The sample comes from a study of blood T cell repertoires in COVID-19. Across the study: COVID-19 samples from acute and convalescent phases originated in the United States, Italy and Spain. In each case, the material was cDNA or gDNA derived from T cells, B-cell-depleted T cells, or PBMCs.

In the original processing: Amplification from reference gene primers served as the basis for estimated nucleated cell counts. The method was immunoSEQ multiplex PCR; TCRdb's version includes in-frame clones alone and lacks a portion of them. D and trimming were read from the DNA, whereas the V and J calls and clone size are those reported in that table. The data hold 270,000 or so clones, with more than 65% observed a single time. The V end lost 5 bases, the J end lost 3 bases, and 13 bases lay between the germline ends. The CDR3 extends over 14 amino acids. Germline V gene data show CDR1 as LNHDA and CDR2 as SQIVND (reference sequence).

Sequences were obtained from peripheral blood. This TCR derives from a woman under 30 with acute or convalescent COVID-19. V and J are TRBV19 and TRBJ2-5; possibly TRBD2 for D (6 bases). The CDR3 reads CASSLGLGKETQYF. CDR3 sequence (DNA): TGTGCCAGTAGTCTGGGACTGGGAAAAGAGACCCAGTACTTC.